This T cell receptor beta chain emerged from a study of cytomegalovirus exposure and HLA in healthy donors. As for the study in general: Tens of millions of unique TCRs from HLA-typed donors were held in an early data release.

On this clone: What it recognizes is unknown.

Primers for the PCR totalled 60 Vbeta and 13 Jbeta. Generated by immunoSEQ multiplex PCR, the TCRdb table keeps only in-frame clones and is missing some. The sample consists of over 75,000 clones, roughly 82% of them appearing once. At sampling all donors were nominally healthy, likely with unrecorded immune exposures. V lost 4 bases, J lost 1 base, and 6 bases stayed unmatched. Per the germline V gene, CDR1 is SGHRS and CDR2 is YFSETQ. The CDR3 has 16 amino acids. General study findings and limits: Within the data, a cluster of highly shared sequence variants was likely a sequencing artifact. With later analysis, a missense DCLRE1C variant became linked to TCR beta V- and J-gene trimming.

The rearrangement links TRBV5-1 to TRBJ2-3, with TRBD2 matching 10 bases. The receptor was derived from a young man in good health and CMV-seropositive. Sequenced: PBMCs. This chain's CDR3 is CASSQGLASRTDTQYF. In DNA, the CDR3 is TGCGCCAGCAGCCAGGGACTAGCGAGCCGCACAGATACGCAGTATTTT.